The present entry profiles one T cell receptor (beta chain) with its context. Its antigen remains unknown. At survey level, the immunoSEQ assay was run in its v3.0 version. Clones were read by immunoSEQ multiplex PCR, and TCRdb kept only the in-frame ones, dropping some. The repertoire holds roughly 25,000 clones, 85% seen once, with around 9.5% in the top ten. The sample originates from a study of long-term antiretroviral therapy in people with HIV. About the study: Specimens dating back about a decade before the 2015 immediate-ART recommendation are the oldest included. Study-wide points: Subsequent to ART, diversity was augmented yet persisted below that of transplant donor controls. Relative to control repertoires, HIV repertoires exhibited narrower CDR3 length ranges.

The receptor comes from a man aged 35 to 55 with HIV. Sequences were derived from unsorted PBMCs, sampled 2.3 years after starting antiretroviral therapy.

Here the CDR3 reads CASSDGTSGATDTQYF. CDR3 DNA sequence: TGTGCCAGCAGCGACGGGACTAGCGGAGCCACAGATACGCAGTATTTT. The J gene is TRBJ2-3, the V gene TRBV11-3; 11 bases align to TRBD2. V dropped 5 bases and J dropped 2; count of bases not matched to a gene: 6. The CDR3 extends over 16 amino acids. Germline-derived CDR1 and CDR2 are SGHNT and YENEEA.